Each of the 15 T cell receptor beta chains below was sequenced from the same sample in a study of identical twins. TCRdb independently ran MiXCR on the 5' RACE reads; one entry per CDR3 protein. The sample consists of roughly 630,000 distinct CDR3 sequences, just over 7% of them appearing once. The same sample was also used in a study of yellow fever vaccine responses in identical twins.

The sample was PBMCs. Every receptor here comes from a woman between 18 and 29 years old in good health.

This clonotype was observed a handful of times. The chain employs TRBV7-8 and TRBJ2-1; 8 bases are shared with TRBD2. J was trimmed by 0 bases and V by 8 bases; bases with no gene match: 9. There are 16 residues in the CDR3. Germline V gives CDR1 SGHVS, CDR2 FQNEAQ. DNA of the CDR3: TGTGCCAGCGCTGCGGGGGGTGGGGGCTCCTACAATGAGCAGTTCTTC. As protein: CASAAGGGGSYNEQFF.

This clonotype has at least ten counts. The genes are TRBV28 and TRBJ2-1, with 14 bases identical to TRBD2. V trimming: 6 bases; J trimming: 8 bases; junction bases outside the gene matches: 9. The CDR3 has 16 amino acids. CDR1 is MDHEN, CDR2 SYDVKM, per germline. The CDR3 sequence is CASRPPGLAGVDEQFF. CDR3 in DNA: TGTGCCAGCAGGCCTCCGGGACTAGCGGGAGTAGATGAGCAGTTCTTC.

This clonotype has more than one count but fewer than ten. DNA for the CDR3: TGTGCCAGCAGTTTTAGAGGACAGGGGAGGAGCACAGATACGCAGTATTTT. It specifies CASSFRGQGRSTDTQYF. This chain connects TRBV12-3 or TRBV12-4 to TRBJ2-3; 9 bases are a match to TRBD1. V lost 3 bases to trimming and J lost 0 bases; unmatched junction nucleotides: 7. The CDR3 is 17 amino acids.

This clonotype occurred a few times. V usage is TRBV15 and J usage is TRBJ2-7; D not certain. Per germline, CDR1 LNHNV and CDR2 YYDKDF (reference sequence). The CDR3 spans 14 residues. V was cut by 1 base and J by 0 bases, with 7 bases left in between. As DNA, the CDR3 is TGTGCCACCAGCAGAGGTACAAACTCCTACGAGCAGTACGTC. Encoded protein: CATSRGTNSYEQYV.

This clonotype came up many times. The CDR3 DNA is TGCAGCGTCTCGGACCCCCAGGGCGACACCGGGGAGCTGTTTTTT. It encodes CSVSDPQGDTGELFF. The chain recombines TRBV29-1 with TRBJ2-2, with D perhaps TRBD1 (5 bases). CDR3 length equals 15 residues. Trimming cost V 6 bases and J 3 bases, with 17 bases left between them. Germline V gene lookup returns CDR1 SQVTM and CDR2 ANQGSEA.

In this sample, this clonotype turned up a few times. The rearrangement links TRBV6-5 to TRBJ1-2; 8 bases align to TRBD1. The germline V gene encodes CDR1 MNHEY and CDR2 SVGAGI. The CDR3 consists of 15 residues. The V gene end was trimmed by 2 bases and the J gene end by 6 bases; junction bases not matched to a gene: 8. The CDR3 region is CASSYGTGPVDGYTF. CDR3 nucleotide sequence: TGTGCCAGCAGTTACGGGACAGGTCCAGTGGATGGCTACACCTTC.

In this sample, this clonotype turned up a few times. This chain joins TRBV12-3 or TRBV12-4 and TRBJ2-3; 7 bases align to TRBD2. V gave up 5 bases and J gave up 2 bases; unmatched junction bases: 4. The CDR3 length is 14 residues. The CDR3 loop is CASSGRGNTDTQYF. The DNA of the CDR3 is TGTGCCAGCAGTGGGCGGGGGAACACAGATACGCAGTATTTT.

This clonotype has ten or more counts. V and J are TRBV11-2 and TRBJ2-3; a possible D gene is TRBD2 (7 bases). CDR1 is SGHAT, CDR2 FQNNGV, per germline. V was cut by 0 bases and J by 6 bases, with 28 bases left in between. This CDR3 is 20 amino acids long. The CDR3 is CASSLDLSRGARSMTDTQYF. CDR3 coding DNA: TGTGCCAGCAGCTTAGACCTCAGTCGGGGGGCCAGGTCGATGACGGATACGCAGTATTTT.

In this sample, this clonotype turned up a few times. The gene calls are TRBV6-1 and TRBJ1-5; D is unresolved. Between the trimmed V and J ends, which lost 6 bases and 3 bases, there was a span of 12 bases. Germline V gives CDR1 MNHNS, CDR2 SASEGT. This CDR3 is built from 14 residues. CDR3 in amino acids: CASSPGGYNQPQHF. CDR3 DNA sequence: TGTGCCAGCAGCCCGGGAGGGTACAATCAGCCCCAGCATTTT.

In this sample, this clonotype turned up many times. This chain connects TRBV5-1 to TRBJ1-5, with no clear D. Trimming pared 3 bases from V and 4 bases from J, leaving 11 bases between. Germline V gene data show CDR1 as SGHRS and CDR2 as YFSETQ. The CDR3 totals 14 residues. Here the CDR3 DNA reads TGCGCCAGCAGCTCGACCCCGGGTAATCAGCCCCAGCATTTT. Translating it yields CASSSTPGNQPQHF.

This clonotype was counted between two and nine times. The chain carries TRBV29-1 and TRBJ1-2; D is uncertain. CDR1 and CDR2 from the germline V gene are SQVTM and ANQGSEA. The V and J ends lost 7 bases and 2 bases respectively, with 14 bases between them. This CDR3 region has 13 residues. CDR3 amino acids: CSASAGRNYGYTF. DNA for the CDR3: TGCAGCGCCTCCGCGGGCCGGAACTATGGCTACACCTTC.

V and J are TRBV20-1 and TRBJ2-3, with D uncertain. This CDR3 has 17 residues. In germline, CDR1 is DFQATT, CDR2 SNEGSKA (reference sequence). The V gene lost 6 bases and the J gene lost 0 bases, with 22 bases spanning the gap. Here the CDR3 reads CSADKGRIDTSTDTQYF. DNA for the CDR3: TGCAGTGCAGATAAGGGTAGGATAGACACTAGCACAGATACGCAGTATTTT.

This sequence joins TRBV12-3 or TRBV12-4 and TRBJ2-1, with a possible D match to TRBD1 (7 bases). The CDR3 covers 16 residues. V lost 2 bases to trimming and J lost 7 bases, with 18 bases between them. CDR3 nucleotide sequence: TGTGCCAGCAGTTTAAGGGGGGCAGGGGGAATTAATGAGCAGTTCTTC. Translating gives CASSLRGAGGINEQFF.

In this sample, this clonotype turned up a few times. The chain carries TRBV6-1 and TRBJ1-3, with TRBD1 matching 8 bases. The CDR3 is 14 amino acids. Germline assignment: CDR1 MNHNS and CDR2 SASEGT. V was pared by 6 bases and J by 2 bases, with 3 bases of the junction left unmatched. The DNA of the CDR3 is TGTGCCAGCAGGCAGACAGGGGCTGGAAACACCATATATTTT. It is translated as CASRQTGAGNTIYF.

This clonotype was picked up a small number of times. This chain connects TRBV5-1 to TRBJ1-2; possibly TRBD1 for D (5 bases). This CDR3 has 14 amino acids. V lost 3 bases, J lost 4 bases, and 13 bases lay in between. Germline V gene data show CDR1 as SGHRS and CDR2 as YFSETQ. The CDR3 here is CASSYGGNSYGYTF. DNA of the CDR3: TGCGCCAGCAGCTACGGGGGGAACTCCTATGGCTACACCTTC.